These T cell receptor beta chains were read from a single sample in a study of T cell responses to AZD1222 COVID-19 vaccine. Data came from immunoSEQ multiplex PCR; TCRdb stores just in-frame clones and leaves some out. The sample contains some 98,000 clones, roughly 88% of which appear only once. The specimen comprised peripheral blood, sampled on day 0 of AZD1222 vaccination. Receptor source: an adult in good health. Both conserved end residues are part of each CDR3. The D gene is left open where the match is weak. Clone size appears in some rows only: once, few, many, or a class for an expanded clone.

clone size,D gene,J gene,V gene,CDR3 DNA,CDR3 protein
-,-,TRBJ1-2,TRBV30,TGTGCCTGGAGTGTAGCAGGGTTGGATGGCTACACCTTC,CAWSVAGLDGYTF
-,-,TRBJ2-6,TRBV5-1,TGCGCCAGCAGCTTGTTAGGAAGCTCTGGGGCCAACGTCCTGACTTTC,CASSLLGSSGANVLTF
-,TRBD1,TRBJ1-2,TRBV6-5,TGTGCCAGCAGTCCCGGGACAGGGGGCAGCGGTGGCTACACCTTC,CASSPGTGGSGGYTF
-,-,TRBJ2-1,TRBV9,TGTGCCAGCAGCGTAACCGGGGGGCTTTACAATGAGCAGTTCTTC,CASSVTGGLYNEQFF
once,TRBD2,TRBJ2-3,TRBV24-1,TGTGCCACCAGTGGTCCCGGGACTAGCGGGAGTAAGCAGTATTTT,CATSGPGTSGSKQYF
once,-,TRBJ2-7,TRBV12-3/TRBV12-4,TGTGCCAGTGAGGACAGCTCCTACGAGCAGTACTTC,CASEDSSYEQYF
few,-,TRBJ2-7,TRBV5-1,TGCGCCAGCAGCTTGGCTCGGTCCTCCTACGAGCAGTACTTC,CASSLARSSYEQYF
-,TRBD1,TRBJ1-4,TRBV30,TGTGCCTGGAGTCACGGGTATGAGGGGGCTGGTGAAAAACTGTTTTTT,CAWSHGYEGAGEKLFF
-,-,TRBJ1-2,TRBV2,TGTGCCAGCAGTTCAACCCGGGATCAAGGGGGCTACACCTTC,CASSSTRDQGGYTF
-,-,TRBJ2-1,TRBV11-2,TGTGCCAGCAGCTTAGGTCCAGCGTCGGGTAATGAGCAGTTCTTC,CASSLGPASGNEQFF
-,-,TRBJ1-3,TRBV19,TGTGCCAGTAGTATCGGTCTCTCTGGAAACACCATATATTTT,CASSIGLSGNTIYF
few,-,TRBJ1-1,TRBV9,TGTGCCAGCAGCGTAGGAATGAACACTGAAGCTTTCTTT,CASSVGMNTEAFF
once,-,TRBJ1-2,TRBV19,TGTGCCAGTAAGAAACAGGTGGATTGGAGTGGCTACACCTTC,CASKKQVDWSGYTF
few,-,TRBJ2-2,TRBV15,TGTGCCACCAGCAGAGATCTAGGGAATGCCGGGGAGCTGTTTTTT,CATSRDLGNAGELFF
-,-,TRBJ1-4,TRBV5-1,TGCGCCAGCAGCGTCACTCCAACTAATGAAAAACTGTTTTTT,CASSVTPTNEKLFF
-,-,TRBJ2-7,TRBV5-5,TGTGCCAGCAGCTTCGTTTTCGGAGGGACCCCCTACGAGCAGTACTTC,CASSFVFGGTPYEQYF
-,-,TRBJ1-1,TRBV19,TGTGCCAGTAGTCACAGACTTGAAGCTTTCTTT,CASSHRLEAFF
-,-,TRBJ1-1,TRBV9,TGTGCCAGCAGCGTAGACCCGACGAACACTGAAGCTTTCTTT,CASSVDPTNTEAFF
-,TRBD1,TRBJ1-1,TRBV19,TGTGCCAGTAAACCGGGACAGGGAAACACTGAAGCTTTCTTT,CASKPGQGNTEAFF
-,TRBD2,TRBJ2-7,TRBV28,TGTGCCAGCAGTTTATCACTAGCGGGGGCGAGCTCCTACGAGCAGTACTTC,CASSLSLAGASSYEQYF
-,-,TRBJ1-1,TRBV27,TGTGCCAGCAGTTCAGAGGACAGCTTGAACACTGAAGCTTTCTTT,CASSSEDSLNTEAFF
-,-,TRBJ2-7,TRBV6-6,TGTGCCAGCAGTTACTCCTGGGAGTACGAGCAGTACTTC,CASSYSWEYEQYF
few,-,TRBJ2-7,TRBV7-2,TGTGCCAGCAACGGACGGGACTCCTACGAGCAGTACTTC,CASNGRDSYEQYF
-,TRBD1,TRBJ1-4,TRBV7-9,TGTGCCAGCAGCTCAAAAAGGGACAGACTCAATGAAAAACTGTTTTTT,CASSSKRDRLNEKLFF
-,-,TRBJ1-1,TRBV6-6,TGTGCCAGCAGTCCGAGTAGGGGTAGGGGTGGGTATACGAACACTGAAGCTTTCTTT,CASSPSRGRGGYTNTEAFF
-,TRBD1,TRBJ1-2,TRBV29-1,TGCAGCGTCCCGACAGGGGGCAGAAGGGATAACTATGGCTACACCTTC,CSVPTGGRRDNYGYTF
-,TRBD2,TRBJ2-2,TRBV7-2,TGTGCCAGCAGCTTAGTCGGGACTAGCGGGGGAACCGGGGAGCTGTTTTTT,CASSLVGTSGGTGELFF
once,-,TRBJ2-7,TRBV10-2,TGCGCCAGCAGTGATTTGGGCGAGCAGTACTTC,CASSDLGEQYF